A selection of T cell receptor beta chains follows, all from one sample in a study of Graves' ophthalmopathy and Graves' hyperthyroidism. TCRdb fed the multiplex PCR reads into MiXCR, producing one record per CDR3 protein. This repertoire shows 650,000 to 900,000 distinct CDR3 sequences, 40% found once; its top ten account for approximately 43%. Specimen: peripheral blood. Every receptor here comes from an adult man with Graves' ophthalmopathy. Both conserved end residues are part of each CDR3. A D gene is named only where the DNA matches it firmly. A clone size is listed for some rows: how often the clone was seen (once, few, many), or a class if it is expanded.

d_call | j_call | v_call | clone_size | cdr3_nt | cdr3_aa
TRBD2 | TRBJ2-3 | TRBV20-1 | NA | TGCAGTGCTAGGCCTAGCGGGGGGGTAGATACGCAGTATTTT | CSARPSGGVDTQYF
TRBD2 | TRBJ2-7 | TRBV6-6 | NA | TGTGCCAGCAGTTGGGGGGGACTAGCGGCCTACGAGCAGTACTTC | CASSWGGLAAYEQYF
NA | TRBJ1-6 | TRBV7-2 | NA | TGTGCCAGCAGCTCCCAGAATGAAATACAGGACTATAATTCACCCCTCCACTTT | CASSSQNEIQDYNSPLHF
TRBD1 | TRBJ2-5 | TRBV9 | NA | TGTGCCAGCAGCGAATCTCCGGGACAGGGAGCAGAGACCCAGTACTTC | CASSESPGQGAETQYF
TRBD1 | TRBJ2-5 | TRBV5-6 | NA | TGTGCCAGCAGCGCCAGACAGGGGGGAGAGACCCAGTACTTC | CASSARQGGETQYF
NA | TRBJ2-7 | TRBV2 | NA | TGTGCCAGCACGAGACAGGAGAGCTCCTACGAGCAGTACTTC | CASTRQESSYEQYF
NA | TRBJ1-2 | TRBV29-1 | NA | TGCAGCGTTGGTCGGCATGGCTACACCTTC | CSVGRHGYTF
NA | TRBJ1-1 | TRBV7-9 | many | TGTGCCAGCAGCTTCTGGAACCCCACTGAAGCTTTCTTT | CASSFWNPTEAFF
NA | TRBJ2-7 | TRBV28 | NA | TGTGCCAGCAGTGCTCAGGGTCTCAACGAGCAGTACTTC | CASSAQGLNEQYF
NA | TRBJ2-7 | TRBV27 | NA | TGTGCCAGCACCAACCCCCGGGCTTTC | CASTNPRAF
NA | TRBJ2-7 | TRBV30 | NA | TGTGCCTGGAGTTGGGGGAACGAGCAGTACTTC | CAWSWGNEQYF
NA | TRBJ2-5 | TRBV15 | NA | TGTGCCACCAGCAGAGATCTAACGACTCAAGAGACCCAGTACTTC | CATSRDLTTQETQYF
NA | TRBJ1-2 | TRBV5-4 | few | TGTGCCAGCAGCCACAGGGATGGCTACACCTTC | CASSHRDGYTF
NA | TRBJ2-2 | TRBV25-1 | NA | TGTGCCAGCAGTGAGCGGGGCACCGGGGAGCTGTTTTTT | CASSERGTGELFF
NA | TRBJ2-7 | TRBV9 | NA | TGTGCCAGCAGCGTAGGACAGGCCGAGCAGTACTTC | CASSVGQAEQYF